The T cell receptor beta chain under discussion was sequenced for a study of T cell responses to AZD1222 COVID-19 vaccine. V was trimmed by 2 bases and J by 5 bases, leaving 12 bases between them. The CDR3 sequence is 14 residues long. The germline V gene encodes CDR1 LGHDT and CDR2 YNNKEL (reference sequence). Using immunoSEQ multiplex PCR, the repertoire was profiled, and TCRdb retains in-frame clones only, with some absent. Here the sample spans more than 140,000 clones, more than 80% being singletons. Worth noting for this clone: Its antigen is as yet unknown.

Study-wide results and caveats: Spike was spanned by vaccine-associated CD4 TCRs, with dominance at 160-218 and 743-854. Only a handful of AZD1222 recipients were seropositive at baseline. Mostly white British, mostly female donors; authors suggested clonal diversity may be underestimated.

The V call is TRBV3-1 (or the pseudogene TRBV3-2), the J call TRBJ2-5; maybe TRBD2 (6 bases). The starting material was peripheral blood, obtained on day 0 of MenACWY control vaccination. This TCR was sampled from an adult in good health. Here the CDR3 reads CASSQRGRGETQYF. CDR3 in DNA: TGTGCCAGCAGCCAACGGGGACGGGGGGAGACCCAGTACTTC.